Below are 19 T cell receptor beta chains sequenced from a single sample in a study of blood T cell repertoires in COVID-19. Profiled with immunoSEQ multiplex PCR; TCRdb holds only in-frame clones, not every one. The data hold around 270,000 clones, with roughly 88% observed a single time. Material for sequencing was PBMCs or T cells enriched from blood (not recorded which). The origin of the receptors is a woman aged 25 to 39 who had recovered from COVID-19.

The chain has TRBV19 and TRBJ2-7; 7 nucleotides agree with TRBD1. Trimming at V came to 3 bases and at J to 0 bases, leaving 5 bases not matched to a gene. This CDR3 is built from 15 residues. From germline, CDR1 is LNHDA and CDR2 SQIVND (reference sequence). The CDR3 loop is CASSMGQLGSYEQYF. The DNA for the CDR3 is TGTGCCAGTAGTATGGGACAGTTGGGCTCCTACGAGCAGTACTTC.

The chain is built from TRBV20-1 and TRBJ2-7; D unclear. Trimming took 1 base from V and 6 from J, leaving 4 bases between them. The CDR3 consists of 10 residues. Germline assignment: CDR1 DFQATT and CDR2 SNEGSKA (reference sequence). Here the CDR3 DNA reads TGCAGTGCTAGAGTCGGCGAGCAGTACTTC. Protein sequence: CSARVGEQYF.

This chain joins TRBV20-1 and TRBJ1-5; D is unresolved. Germline V gene lookup returns CDR1 DFQATT and CDR2 SNEGSKA (reference sequence). CDR3 length: 15 residues. The V and J ends lost 3 bases and 6 bases respectively, with 18 bases between them. This CDR3 is CSASASPGESQPQHF. The CDR3 DNA sequence: TGCAGTGCTAGTGCTAGCCCCGGAGAGAGTCAGCCCCAGCATTTT.

This clone was counted between two and nine times. The chain couples TRBV19 to TRBJ1-4; D is possibly TRBD1 (6 bases). Trimming pared 7 bases from V and 7 bases from J, leaving 16 bases between. The germline V gene has CDR1 LNHDA and CDR2 SQIVND (reference sequence). The CDR3 covers 14 residues. The CDR3 region has the DNA TGTGCCAGTAACCCGGCAGGGGAAATTGAAAAACTGTTTTTT. Translating gives CASNPAGEIEKLFF.

The chain employs TRBV2 and TRBJ2-7, with 7 bases fitting TRBD1. This CDR3 spans 13 amino acids. V shed 5 bases, J shed 2 bases, and the junction held 3 bases outside the gene matches. CDR1 and CDR2 (germline): SNHLY, FYNNEI. The CDR3 DNA reads TGTGCCAGCAGTAGGGACAGCCCCTACGAGCAGTACTTC. It encodes CASSRDSPYEQYF.

This sequence joins TRBV11-2 and TRBJ1-2, with 9 bases fitting TRBD1. Germline CDR1 SGHAT, CDR2 FQNNGV. The CDR3 is made up of 15 amino acids. Trimming removed 7 bases from V and 8 bases from J; junction bases left unmatched: 14. The CDR3 here is CASTLSEQGAAGYTF. CDR3 sequence (DNA): TGTGCCAGCACCCTCTCGGAACAGGGGGCAGCCGGCTACACCTTC.

This rearrangement joins TRBV27 to TRBJ1-1, with a weak D call TRBD1 (5 bases). Between the trimmed V and J ends, which lost 3 bases and 0 bases, there was a span of 11 bases. The germline gives CDR1 MNHEY, CDR2 SMNVEV (reference sequence). This CDR3 region has 15 residues. CDR3 in amino acids: CASSLEGLVNTEAFF. The CDR3 DNA follows: TGTGCCAGCAGTTTGGAGGGGCTGGTGAACACTGAAGCTTTCTTT.

The chain carries TRBV6-2 or TRBV6-3 and TRBJ2-3, with 7 positions matching TRBD1. V shed 4 bases and J 3 bases; nucleotides not matched to a gene: 4. Germline V CDR1 and CDR2: MNHEY, SVGEGT. CDR3 length equals 14 residues. The CDR3 DNA reads as TGTGCCAGCAGTTCGGGACAGAGTACAGATACGCAGTATTTT. Translation gives CASSSGQSTDTQYF.

The chain couples TRBV7-9 to TRBJ1-1; 11 bases are shared with TRBD1. Germline V gene sequence: CDR1 SEHNR, CDR2 FQNEAQ (reference sequence). The V and J ends lost 1 base and 4 bases, in that order; junction bases with no gene match: 5. This CDR3 comprises 16 residues. Written as DNA, the CDR3 is TGTGCCAGCAGCTTAGTCCCGGGACAGGGGGGCACTGAAGCTTTCTTT. It encodes CASSLVPGQGGTEAFF.

V is TRBV7-9 and J is TRBJ1-2; 8 nucleotides match TRBD1. The CDR3 loop spans 13 amino acids. Germline-derived CDR1 and CDR2 are SEHNR and FQNEAQ (reference sequence). V was pared by 5 bases and J by 8 bases, with 7 bases of the junction left unmatched. CDR3 bases: TGTGCCAGCAGCCGACGGACAGGGAAAGGCTACACCTTC. Residues: CASSRRTGKGYTF.

The rearrangement joins TRBV27 to TRBJ1-2, with no clear D. The CDR3 is 12 residues long. Trimming pared 4 bases from V and 8 bases from J, leaving 11 bases between. From germline, CDR1 is MNHEY and CDR2 SMNVEV (reference sequence). CDR3 in DNA: TGTGCCAGCAGTTCTACGTCAGGAGGCTACACCTTC. This gives the protein CASSSTSGGYTF.

The chain employs TRBV6-1 and TRBJ1-2; 7 positions agree with TRBD1. V lost 1 base, J lost 4 bases, and 9 bases stayed unmatched. The CDR3 runs 16 residues. Germline CDR1 is MNHNS and CDR2 is SASEGT. DNA for the CDR3: TGTGCCAGCAGTGAAGGGACGGGACAGTCCGTCTATGGCTACACCTTC. As protein: CASSEGTGQSVYGYTF.

CDR3 region: CASSAGTVSTDTQYF. The CDR3 DNA is TGTGCCAGCAGCGCCGGGACAGTGAGCACAGATACGCAGTATTTT. The V call is TRBV9, the J call TRBJ2-3, with 7 bases that match TRBD1. This CDR3 contains 15 residues. In germline, CDR1 is SGDLS, CDR2 YYNGEE. Trimming removed 3 bases from V and 0 bases from J; junction bases left unmatched: 4.

V is TRBV28 and J is TRBJ1-5; no clear D gene. Germline V gene sequence: CDR1 MDHEN, CDR2 SYDVKM. CDR3 length: 15 residues. Deletions cut 3 bases from V and 6 bases from J, with 15 bases between. The CDR3 DNA reads as TGTGCCAGCAGTTTGGCAAGGATAGAGCGTCAGCCCCAGCATTTT. Protein: CASSLARIERQPQHF.

Concerning this clone: At one end, the junction sequence differs from germline, possibly due to a read error. V usage is TRBV15 and J usage is TRBJ2-7; unclear D gene. The CDR3 totals 16 residues. Germline V gene data show CDR1 as LNHNV and CDR2 as YYDKDF (reference sequence). This chain's CDR3 is CATSRDPITLVGHLAF. The CDR3 DNA is TGTGCCACCAGCAGAGATCCAATCACCCTCGTTGGGCACCTCGCCTTC.

The chain couples TRBV5-1 to TRBJ1-1; 7 bases agree with TRBD1. The CDR3 runs 14 residues. CDR1 and CDR2 from the germline V gene are SGHRS and YFSETQ. Germline trimming cut 3 bases from V and 5 bases from J; bases unmatched to any gene: 7. CDR3 sequence: CASSSNRGATEAFF. CDR3 sequence (DNA): TGCGCCAGCAGCTCGAACAGGGGCGCGACTGAAGCTTTCTTT.

This chain joins TRBV30 and TRBJ1-2, with D unresolved. With 0 bases removed from V and 1 base from J, the gap between germline ends came to 3 bases. CDR1 and CDR2 (germline): GTSNPN, SVGIG (reference sequence). This CDR3 has 12 residues. The CDR3: CAWSVYNYGYTF. The CDR3 DNA sequence: TGTGCCTGGAGTGTTTATAACTATGGCTACACCTTC.

This clone was recorded only once. The V gene is TRBV4-2, the J gene TRBJ1-2, with D unclear. Germline CDR1 reads LGHNA; CDR2 reads YNFKEQ. The CDR3 length is 16 residues. The V end was cut by 4 bases, the J end by 4 bases, with 19 bases between. CDR3 in DNA: TGTGCCAGCAGCCGGACGGGGATGGTGGCGCCCTATGGCTACACCTTC. Translation: CASSRTGMVAPYGYTF.

The J gene is TRBJ2-7, the V gene TRBV28; TRBD2 is a possible D gene (5 bases). The CDR3 has 15 amino acids. In germline, CDR1 is MDHEN, CDR2 SYDVKM. Trimming pared 6 bases from V and 3 bases from J, leaving 18 bases between. CDR3 protein: CASSLGLSGGYEQYF. The CDR3 DNA follows: TGTGCCAGCAGCCTTGGACTTTCCGGAGGCTACGAGCAGTACTTC.